This T cell receptor beta chain was profiled in a study of T cell responses to AZD1222 COVID-19 vaccine. Sequenced by immunoSEQ multiplex PCR; TCRdb stores in-frame clones only, minus some. This sample has 65,000 to 85,000 clones; roughly nine tenths occur once, and the top ten carry about 5.2%. For this clone: Its antigen is not known.

Whole-study findings and limits: Nearly half of spike-specific TCRs reportedly target variant regions that are unmutated in the B.1.351 and B.1.1.7 variants. At baseline, just five to seven AZD1222 recipients tested seropositive.

CDR3 length: 13 residues. The V and J ends lost 7 bases and 3 bases respectively, with 13 bases between them. The sequence was collected from an adult in good health. The specimen comprised peripheral blood, sampled on day 0 of AZD1222 vaccination. This sequence joins TRBV12-3 or TRBV12-4 and TRBJ2-7, with D possibly TRBD2 on 6 matching bases. CDR3 protein: CASTFRGNYEQYF. The CDR3 DNA follows: TGTGCCAGCACTTTTCGGGGGAACTACGAGCAGTACTTC.